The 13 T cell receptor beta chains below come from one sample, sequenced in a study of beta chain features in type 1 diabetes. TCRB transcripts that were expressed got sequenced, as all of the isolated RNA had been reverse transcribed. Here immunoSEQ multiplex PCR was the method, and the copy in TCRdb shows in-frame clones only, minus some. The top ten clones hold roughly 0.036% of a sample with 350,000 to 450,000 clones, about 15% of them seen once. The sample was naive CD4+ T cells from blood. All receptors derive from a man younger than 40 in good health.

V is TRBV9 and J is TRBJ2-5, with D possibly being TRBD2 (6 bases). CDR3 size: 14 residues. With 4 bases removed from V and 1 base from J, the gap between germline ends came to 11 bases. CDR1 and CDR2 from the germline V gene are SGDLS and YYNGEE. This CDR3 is CASSRDSGQETQYF. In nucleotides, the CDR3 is TGTGCCAGCAGCCGGGACTCGGGCCAAGAGACCCAGTACTTC.

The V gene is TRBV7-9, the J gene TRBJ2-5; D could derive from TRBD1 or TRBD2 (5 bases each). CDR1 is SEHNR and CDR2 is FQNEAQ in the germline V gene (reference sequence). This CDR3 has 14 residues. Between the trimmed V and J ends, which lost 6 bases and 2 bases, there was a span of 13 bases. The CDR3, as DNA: TGTGCCAGCAGTAGTGGGACGACGCAAGAGACCCAGTACTTC. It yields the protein CASSSGTTQETQYF.

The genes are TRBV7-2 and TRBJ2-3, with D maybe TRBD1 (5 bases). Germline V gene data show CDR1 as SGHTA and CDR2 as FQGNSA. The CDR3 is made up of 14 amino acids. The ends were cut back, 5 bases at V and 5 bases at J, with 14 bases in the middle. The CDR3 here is CASSPRQGVDTQYF. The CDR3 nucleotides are TGTGCCAGCAGCCCCCGTCAAGGGGTAGATACGCAGTATTTT.

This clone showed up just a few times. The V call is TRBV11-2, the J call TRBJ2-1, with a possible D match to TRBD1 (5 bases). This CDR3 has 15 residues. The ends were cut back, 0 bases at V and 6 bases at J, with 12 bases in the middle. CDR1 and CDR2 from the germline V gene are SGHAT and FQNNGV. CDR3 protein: CASSLDRVGSNEQFF. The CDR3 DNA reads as TGTGCCAGCAGCTTAGACAGGGTAGGAAGCAATGAGCAGTTCTTC.

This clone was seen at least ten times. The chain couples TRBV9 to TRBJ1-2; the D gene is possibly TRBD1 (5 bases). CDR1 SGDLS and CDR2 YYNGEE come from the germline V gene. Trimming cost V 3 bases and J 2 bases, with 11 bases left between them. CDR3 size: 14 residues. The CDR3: CASSEGRTNYGYTF. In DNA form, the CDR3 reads TGTGCCAGCAGCGAGGGACGGACGAACTATGGCTACACCTTC.

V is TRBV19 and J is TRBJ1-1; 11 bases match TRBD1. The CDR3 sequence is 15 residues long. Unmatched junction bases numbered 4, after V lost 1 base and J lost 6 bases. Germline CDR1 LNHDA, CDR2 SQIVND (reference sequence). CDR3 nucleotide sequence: TGTGCCAGTAGTATAGTTGGACAGGGGGCTTCTGAAGCTTTCTTT. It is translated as CASSIVGQGASEAFF.

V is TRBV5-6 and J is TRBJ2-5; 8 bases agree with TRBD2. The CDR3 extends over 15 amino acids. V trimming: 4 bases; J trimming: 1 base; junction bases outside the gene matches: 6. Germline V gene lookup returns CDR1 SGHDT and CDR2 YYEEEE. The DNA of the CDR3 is TGTGCCAGCAGCGAACTAGCGGATGTCCAAGAGACCCAGTACTTC. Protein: CASSELADVQETQYF.

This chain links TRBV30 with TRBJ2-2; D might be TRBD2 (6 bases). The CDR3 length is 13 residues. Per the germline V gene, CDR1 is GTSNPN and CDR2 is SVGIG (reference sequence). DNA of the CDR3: TGTGCATCGGGACTTTTGTTGGTCGGGGAGCTGTTTTTT. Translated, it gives CASGLLLVGELFF.

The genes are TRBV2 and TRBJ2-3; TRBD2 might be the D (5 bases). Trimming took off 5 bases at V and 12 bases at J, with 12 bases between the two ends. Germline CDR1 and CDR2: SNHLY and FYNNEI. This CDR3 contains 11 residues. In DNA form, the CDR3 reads TGTGCCAGCAGTCCCGGGGTGGAACAGTATTTT. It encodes CASSPGVEQYF.

The CDR3 is CASSQGVSGSYEQYV. The CDR3, as DNA: TGTGCCAGCAGCCAAGGTGTGAGCGGGAGCTACGAGCAGTACGTC. The chain combines TRBV4-2 with TRBJ2-7; 8 nucleotides match TRBD2. CDR1 LGHNA and CDR2 YNFKEQ come from the germline V gene. The CDR3 sequence is 15 residues long. The J segment lost 3 bases and the V segment lost 1 base, leaving 5 bases of the junction unmatched.

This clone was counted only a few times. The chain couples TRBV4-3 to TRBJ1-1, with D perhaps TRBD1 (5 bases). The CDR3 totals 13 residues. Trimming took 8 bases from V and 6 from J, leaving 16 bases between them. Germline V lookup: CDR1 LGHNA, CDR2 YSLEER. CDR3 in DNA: TGCGCCAGCCGGGATCCCGGGACTGCTGAAGCTTTCTTT. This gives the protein CASRDPGTAEAFF.

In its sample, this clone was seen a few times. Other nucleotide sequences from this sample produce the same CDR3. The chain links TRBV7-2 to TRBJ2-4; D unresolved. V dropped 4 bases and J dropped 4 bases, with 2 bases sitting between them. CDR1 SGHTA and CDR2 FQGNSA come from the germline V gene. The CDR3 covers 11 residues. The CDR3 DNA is TGTGCCAGCAGCTCGAAAAACATTCAGTACTTC. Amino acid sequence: CASSSKNIQYF.

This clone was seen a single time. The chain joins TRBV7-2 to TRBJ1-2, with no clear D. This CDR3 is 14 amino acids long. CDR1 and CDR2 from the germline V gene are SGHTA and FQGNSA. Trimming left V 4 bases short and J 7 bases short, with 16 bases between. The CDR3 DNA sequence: TGTGCCAGCAGCTCGTTTGTCAGACGGAGTGGCTACACCTTC. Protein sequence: CASSSFVRRSGYTF. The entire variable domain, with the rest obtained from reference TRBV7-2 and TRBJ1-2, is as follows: GAGVSQSPSNKVTEKGKDVELRCDPISGHTALYWYRQSLGQGLEFLIYFQGNSAPDKSGLPSDRFSAERTGGSVSTLTIQRTQQEDSAVYLCASSSFVRRSGYTFGSGTRLTVV.